The 11 T cell receptor beta chains presented below share a single source sample, sequenced in a study of blood T cell repertoires in COVID-19. The data were produced by immunoSEQ multiplex PCR, yet TCRdb's version contains in-frame clones alone and is incomplete. The sample lists tens of thousands of clones, around 83% seen once, with roughly 10% in the top ten. Sequenced sample: peripheral blood. These receptors were collected from a man between 50 and 59 years old with COVID-19, enrolled during active disease.

This clone was counted a single time. The chain couples TRBV30 to TRBJ2-3; 12 positions agree with TRBD2. The junction had 5 bases not matched to a gene; V was cut back by 5 bases and J by 2 bases. The length of the CDR3 is 15 residues. Germline CDR1 and CDR2: GTSNPN and SVGIG (reference sequence). The chain's CDR3 is CAWALAGGATDTQYF. The CDR3 nucleotides read TGTGCCTGGGCCCTAGCGGGAGGGGCCACAGATACGCAGTATTTT.

This clone has just a few counts. This sequence joins TRBV19 and TRBJ1-1; TRBD1 is a possible D gene (5 bases). The CDR3 contains 14 residues. Germline lookup yields CDR1 LNHDA and CDR2 SQIVND (reference sequence). V lost 10 bases and J lost 8, with 23 bases in between. The CDR3 DNA reads as TGTGCCACGACCCCCTTAAGAGGGGAGGCGGAAGCTTTCTTT. Translation gives CATTPLRGEAEAFF.

This clone was seen once. This chain links TRBV20-1 with TRBJ2-3; the D is unclear. Germline values: CDR1 DFQATT, CDR2 SNEGSKA (reference sequence). This CDR3 has 11 amino acids. Trimming shortened V by 4 bases and J by 2 bases, and 4 bases separated the two germline ends. In DNA form, the CDR3 reads TGCAGTGCTACTCCCACAGATACGCAGTATTTT. This sequence encodes CSATPTDTQYF.

V usage is TRBV5-4 and J usage is TRBJ1-6; the D gene is possibly TRBD1 (5 bases). The length of the CDR3 is 14 residues. Germline V gene sequence: CDR1 SGHNT, CDR2 YYREEE (reference sequence). V lost 2 bases to trimming and J lost 8 bases, with 11 bases between them. The CDR3 DNA reads as TGTGCCAGCAGCTTAGGGGATAGGGATTCACCCCTCCACTTT. It yields the protein CASSLGDRDSPLHF.

The rearrangement links TRBV5-4 to TRBJ2-7; 8 nucleotides agree with TRBD1. CDR1 and CDR2 from the germline V gene are SGHNT and YYREEE (reference sequence). This CDR3 spans 15 amino acids. The ends lost 4 bases at V and 4 bases at J; junction bases unmatched: 10. CDR3 nucleotides: TGTGCCAGCAGCCTTGGGCCGACAGGGGATTACGAGCAGTACTTC. It codes for CASSLGPTGDYEQYF.

This chain links TRBV5-4 with TRBJ1-1; D is unresolved. This CDR3 is 14 amino acids long. Looked up from germline, CDR1 is SGHNT and CDR2 is YYREEE (reference sequence). With 0 bases removed from V and 1 base from J, the gap between germline ends came to 7 bases. Here the CDR3 DNA reads TGTGCCAGCAGCTTGGGAGGGAGGAACACTGAAGCTTTCTTT. This codes for CASSLGGRNTEAFF.

The chain couples TRBV4-1 to TRBJ1-1, with 9 positions matching TRBD1. The CDR3 runs 16 residues. The V segment lost 1 base and the J segment 4 bases; nucleotides outside the gene matches: 7. CDR1 is MGHRA, CDR2 YSYEKL, per germline. CDR3 in amino acids: CASSQGINRGRTEAFF. As DNA, the CDR3 is TGCGCCAGCAGCCAAGGTATTAACAGGGGGCGCACTGAAGCTTTCTTT.

This clone has a single count. V and J are TRBV28 and TRBJ1-2, with TRBD1 as a possible D gene (5 bases). Germline CDR1 is MDHEN and CDR2 is SYDVKM. Trimming stripped 11 bases from V and 8 bases from J, with 12 bases between. This CDR3 comprises 10 residues. CDR3 bases: TGTGCCGCCCAGGGTGAAGGCTACACCTTC. It translates to CAAQGEGYTF.

The rearrangement uses TRBV6-5 and TRBJ2-3, with D possibly matching TRBD2 (6 bases). The CDR3 is 15 amino acids. Trimming removed 6 bases at V and 6 bases at J, with 19 bases between. In germline, CDR1 is MNHEY, CDR2 SVGAGI. This CDR3 is CASRPSGTPSDTQYF. The CDR3 DNA follows: TGTGCCAGCAGGCCTTCCGGGACTCCTAGCGATACGCAGTATTTT.

Only a few counts were recorded for this clone. The V and J genes are TRBV29-1 and TRBJ2-3, with 8 positions matching TRBD1. V was pared by 4 bases and J by 3 bases, with 6 bases of the junction left unmatched. CDR1 and CDR2 (germline): SQVTM, ANQGSEA. This CDR3 has 14 residues. The DNA for the CDR3 is TGCAGCGTTGCCGAGACAGGGGCTACAGATACGCAGTATTTT. Translated: CSVAETGATDTQYF.

This chain joins TRBV5-1 and TRBJ2-1, with TRBD2 matching over 16 bases. The J segment lost 8 bases and the V segment lost 4 bases, leaving 9 bases of the junction unmatched. Germline values: CDR1 SGHRS, CDR2 YFSETQ. The CDR3 sequence is 17 residues long. CDR3 sequence: CASSRGLAGGPAYEQFF. The CDR3 nucleotides read TGCGCCAGCAGCAGGGGACTAGCGGGAGGGCCGGCGTATGAGCAGTTCTTC.